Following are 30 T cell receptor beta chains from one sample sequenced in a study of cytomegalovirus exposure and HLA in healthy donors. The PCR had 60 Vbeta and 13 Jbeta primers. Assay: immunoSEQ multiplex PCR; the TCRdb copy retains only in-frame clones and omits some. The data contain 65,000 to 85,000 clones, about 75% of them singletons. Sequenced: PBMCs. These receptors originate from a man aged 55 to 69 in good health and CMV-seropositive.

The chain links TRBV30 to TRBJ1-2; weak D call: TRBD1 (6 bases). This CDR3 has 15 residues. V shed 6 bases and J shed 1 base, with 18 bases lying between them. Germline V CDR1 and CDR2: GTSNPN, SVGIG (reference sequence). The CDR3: CACPMGTKNNYGYTF. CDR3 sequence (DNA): TGTGCCTGCCCAATGGGGACAAAGAATAACTATGGCTACACCTTC.

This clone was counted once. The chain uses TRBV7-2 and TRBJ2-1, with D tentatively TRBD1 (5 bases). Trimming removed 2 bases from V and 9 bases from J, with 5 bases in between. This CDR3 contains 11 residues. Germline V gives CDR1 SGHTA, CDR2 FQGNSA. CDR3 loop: CASSLRGEQFF. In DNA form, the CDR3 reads TGTGCCAGCAGCTTAAGGGGTGAGCAGTTCTTC. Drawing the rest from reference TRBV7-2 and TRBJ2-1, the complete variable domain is GAGVSQSPSNKVTEKGKDVELRCDPISGHTALYWYRQSLGQGLEFLIYFQGNSAPDKSGLPSDRFSAERTGGSVSTLTIQRTQQEDSAVYLCASSLRGEQFFGPGTRLTVL.

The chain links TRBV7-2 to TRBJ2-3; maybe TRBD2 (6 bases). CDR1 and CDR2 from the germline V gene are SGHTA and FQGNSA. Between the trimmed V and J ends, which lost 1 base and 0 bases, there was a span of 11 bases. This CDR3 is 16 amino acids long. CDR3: CASSLGAGTSTDTQYF. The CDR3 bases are TGTGCCAGCAGCTTAGGGGCGGGGACTAGCACAGATACGCAGTATTTT.

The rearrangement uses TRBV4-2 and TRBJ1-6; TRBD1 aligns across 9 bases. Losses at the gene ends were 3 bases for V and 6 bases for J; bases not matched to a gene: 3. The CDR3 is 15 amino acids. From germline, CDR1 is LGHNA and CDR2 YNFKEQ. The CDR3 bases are TGTGCCAGCAGCCAGGGGACAGGGAGTAATTCACCCCTCCACTTT. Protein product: CASSQGTGSNSPLHF.

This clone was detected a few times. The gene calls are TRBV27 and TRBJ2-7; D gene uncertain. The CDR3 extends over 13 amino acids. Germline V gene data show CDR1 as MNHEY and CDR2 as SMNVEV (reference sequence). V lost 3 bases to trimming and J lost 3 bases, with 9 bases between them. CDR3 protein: CASSLGSLYEQYF. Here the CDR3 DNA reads TGTGCCAGCAGTTTGGGCAGTCTCTACGAGCAGTACTTC.

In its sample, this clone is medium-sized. The CDR3 nucleotides are TGCGCCAGCAGCCATCAGGGTTCGGGCGGGGAGCTGTTTTTT. Residues: CASSHQGSGGELFF. The chain couples TRBV4-1 to TRBJ2-2; D might be TRBD1 (5 bases). The V gene's germline CDR1 is MGHRA and CDR2 YSYEKL. V lost 3 bases and J lost 7, with 12 bases in between. The CDR3 has 14 residues.

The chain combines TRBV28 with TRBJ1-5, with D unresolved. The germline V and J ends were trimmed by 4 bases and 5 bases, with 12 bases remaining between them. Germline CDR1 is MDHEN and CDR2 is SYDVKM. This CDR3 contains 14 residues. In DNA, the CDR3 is TGTGCCAGCAGTTCTTTGGGCCTTTATCAGCCCCAGCATTTT. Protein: CASSSLGLYQPQHF. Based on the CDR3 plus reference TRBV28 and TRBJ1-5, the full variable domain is DVKVTQSSRYLVKRTGEKVFLECVQDMDHENMFWYRQDPGLGLRLIYFSYDVKMKEKGDIPEGYSVSREKKERFSLILESASTNQTSMYLCASSSLGLYQPQHFGDGTRLSIL.

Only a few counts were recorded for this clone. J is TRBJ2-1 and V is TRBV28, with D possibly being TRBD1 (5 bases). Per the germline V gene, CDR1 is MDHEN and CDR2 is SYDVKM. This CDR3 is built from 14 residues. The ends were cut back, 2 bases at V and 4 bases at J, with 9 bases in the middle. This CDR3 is CASSLRGAYNEQFF. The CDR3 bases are TGTGCCAGCAGTTTAAGGGGCGCTTACAATGAGCAGTTCTTC.

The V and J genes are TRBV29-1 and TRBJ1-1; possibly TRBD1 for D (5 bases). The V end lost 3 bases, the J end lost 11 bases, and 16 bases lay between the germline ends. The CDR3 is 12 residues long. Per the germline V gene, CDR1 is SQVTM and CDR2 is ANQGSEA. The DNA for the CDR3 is TGCAGCGTTGACAGGGCCTCGGGAGAGGCTTTCTTT. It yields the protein CSVDRASGEAFF.

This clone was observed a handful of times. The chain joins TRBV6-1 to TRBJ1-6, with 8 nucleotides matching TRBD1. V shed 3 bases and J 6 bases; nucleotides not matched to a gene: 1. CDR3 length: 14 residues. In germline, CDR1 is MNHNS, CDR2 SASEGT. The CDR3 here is CASSEQGANSPLHF. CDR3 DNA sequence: TGTGCCAGCAGTGAGCAGGGGGCTAATTCACCCCTCCACTTT.

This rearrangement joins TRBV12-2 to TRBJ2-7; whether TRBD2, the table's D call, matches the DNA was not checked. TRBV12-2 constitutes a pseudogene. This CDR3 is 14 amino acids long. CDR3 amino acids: CASRTPGRVGEQYF. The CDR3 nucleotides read TGTGCAAGTCGCACCCCCGGCCGGGTCGGCGAGCAGTACTTC.

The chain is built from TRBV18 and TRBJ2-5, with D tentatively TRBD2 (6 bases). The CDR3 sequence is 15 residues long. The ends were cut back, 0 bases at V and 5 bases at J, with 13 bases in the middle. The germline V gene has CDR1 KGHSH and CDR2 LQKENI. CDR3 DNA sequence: TGTGCCAGCTCACCACCCGCCGGGAGTCAGGAGACCCAGTACTTC. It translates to CASSPPAGSQETQYF.

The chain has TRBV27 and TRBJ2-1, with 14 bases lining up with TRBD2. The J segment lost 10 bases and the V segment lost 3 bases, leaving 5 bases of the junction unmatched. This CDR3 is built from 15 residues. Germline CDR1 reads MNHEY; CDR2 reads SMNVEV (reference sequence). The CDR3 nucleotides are TGTGCCAGCAGTTTGGGGACTAGCGGGAGAGGCGAGCAGTTCTTC. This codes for CASSLGTSGRGEQFF.

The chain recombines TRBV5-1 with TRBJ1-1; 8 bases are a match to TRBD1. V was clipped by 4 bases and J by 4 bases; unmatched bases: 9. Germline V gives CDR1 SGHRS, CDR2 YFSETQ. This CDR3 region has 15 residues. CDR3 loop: CASSDQGQGGTEAFF. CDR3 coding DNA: TGCGCCAGCAGCGACCAAGGACAGGGAGGCACTGAAGCTTTCTTT.

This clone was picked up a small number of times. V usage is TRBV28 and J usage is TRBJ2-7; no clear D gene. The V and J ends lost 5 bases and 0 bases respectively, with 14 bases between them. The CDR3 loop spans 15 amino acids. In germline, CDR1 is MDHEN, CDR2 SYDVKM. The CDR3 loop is CASSPIQVSSYEQYF. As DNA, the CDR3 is TGTGCCAGCAGTCCCATCCAGGTGAGCTCCTACGAGCAGTACTTC.

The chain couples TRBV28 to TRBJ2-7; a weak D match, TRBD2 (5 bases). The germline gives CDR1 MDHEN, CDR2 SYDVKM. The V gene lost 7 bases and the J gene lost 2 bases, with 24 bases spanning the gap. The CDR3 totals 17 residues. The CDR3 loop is CASTTGLVLDYAYEQYF. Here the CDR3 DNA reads TGTGCCAGCACAACCGGGTTGGTACTAGACTATGCCTACGAGCAGTACTTC.

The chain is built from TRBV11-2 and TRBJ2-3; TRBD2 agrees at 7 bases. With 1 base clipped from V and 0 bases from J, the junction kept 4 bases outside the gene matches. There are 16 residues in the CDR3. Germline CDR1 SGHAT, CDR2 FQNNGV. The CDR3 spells CASSLGAGISTDTQYF. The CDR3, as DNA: TGTGCCAGCAGCTTAGGAGCGGGGATAAGCACAGATACGCAGTATTTT.

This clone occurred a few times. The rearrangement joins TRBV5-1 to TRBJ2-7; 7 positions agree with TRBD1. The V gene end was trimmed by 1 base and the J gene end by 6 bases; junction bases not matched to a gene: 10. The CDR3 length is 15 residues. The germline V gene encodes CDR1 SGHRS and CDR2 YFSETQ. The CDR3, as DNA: TGCGCCAGCAGCTTGAAGGTCACAGGGGCTACCGAGCAGTACTTC. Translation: CASSLKVTGATEQYF.

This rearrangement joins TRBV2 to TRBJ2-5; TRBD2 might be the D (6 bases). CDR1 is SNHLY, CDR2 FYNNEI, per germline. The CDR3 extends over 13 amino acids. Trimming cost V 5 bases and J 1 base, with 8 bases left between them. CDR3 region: CASSRDSQETQYF. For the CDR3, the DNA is TGTGCCAGCAGTAGGGACTCCCAAGAGACCCAGTACTTC.

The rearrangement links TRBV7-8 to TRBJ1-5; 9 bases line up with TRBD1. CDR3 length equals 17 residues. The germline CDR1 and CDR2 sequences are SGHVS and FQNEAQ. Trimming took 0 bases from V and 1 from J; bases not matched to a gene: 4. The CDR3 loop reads CASSLAGTGTSNQPQHF. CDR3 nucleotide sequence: TGTGCCAGCAGCTTAGCAGGGACAGGGACGAGCAATCAGCCCCAGCATTTT.

CDR3 nucleotide sequence: TGTGCCAGTAGTCACCCCGGGACAGGGACGAACACCGGGGAGCTGTTTTTT. Amino acid sequence: CASSHPGTGTNTGELFF. The genes are TRBV19 and TRBJ2-2; 9 bases agree with TRBD1. Germline CDR1 LNHDA, CDR2 SQIVND (reference sequence). V was clipped by 5 bases and J by 0 bases; unmatched bases: 7. The CDR3 loop spans 17 amino acids.

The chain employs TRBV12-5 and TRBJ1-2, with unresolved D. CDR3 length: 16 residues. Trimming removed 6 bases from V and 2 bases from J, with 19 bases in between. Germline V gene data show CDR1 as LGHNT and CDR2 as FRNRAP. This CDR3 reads CASGPPQINTNYGYTF. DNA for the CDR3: TGTGCTAGTGGACCTCCTCAGATAAACACAAACTATGGCTACACCTTC.

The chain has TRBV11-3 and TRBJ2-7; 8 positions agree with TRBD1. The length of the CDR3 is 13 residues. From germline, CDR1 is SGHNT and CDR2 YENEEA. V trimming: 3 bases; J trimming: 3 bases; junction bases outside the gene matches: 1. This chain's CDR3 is CASSFGTGYEQYF. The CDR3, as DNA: TGTGCCAGCAGCTTTGGGACAGGCTACGAGCAGTACTTC.

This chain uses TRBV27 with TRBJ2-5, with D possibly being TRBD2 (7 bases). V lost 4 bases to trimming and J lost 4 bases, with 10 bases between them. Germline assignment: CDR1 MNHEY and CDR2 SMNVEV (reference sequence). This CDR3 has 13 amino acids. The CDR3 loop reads CASSSRGGETQYF. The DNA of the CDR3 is TGTGCCAGCAGTTCAAGGGGGGGAGAGACCCAGTACTTC.

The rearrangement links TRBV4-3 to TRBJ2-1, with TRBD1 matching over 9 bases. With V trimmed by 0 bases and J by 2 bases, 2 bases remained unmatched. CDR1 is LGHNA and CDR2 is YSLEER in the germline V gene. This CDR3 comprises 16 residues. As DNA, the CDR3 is TGCGCCAGCAGCCAAGACGGGACAGGGACCTACAATGAGCAGTTCTTC. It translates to CASSQDGTGTYNEQFF.

The CDR3 loop is CASSRPSEPYGYTF. CDR3 nucleotides: TGTGCCAGCAGTCGGCCATCGGAGCCATATGGCTACACCTTC. The chain links TRBV28 to TRBJ1-2; D call uncertain. The germline V gene encodes CDR1 MDHEN and CDR2 SYDVKM. CDR3 size: 14 residues. Between the trimmed V and J ends, which lost 5 bases and 5 bases, there was a span of 15 bases.

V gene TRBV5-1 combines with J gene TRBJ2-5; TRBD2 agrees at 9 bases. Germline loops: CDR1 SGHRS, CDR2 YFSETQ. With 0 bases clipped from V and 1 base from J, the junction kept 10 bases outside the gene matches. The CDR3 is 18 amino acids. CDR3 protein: CASSLDRWSGGIQETQYF. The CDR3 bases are TGCGCCAGCAGCTTGGATCGGTGGAGCGGGGGGATCCAAGAGACCCAGTACTTC.

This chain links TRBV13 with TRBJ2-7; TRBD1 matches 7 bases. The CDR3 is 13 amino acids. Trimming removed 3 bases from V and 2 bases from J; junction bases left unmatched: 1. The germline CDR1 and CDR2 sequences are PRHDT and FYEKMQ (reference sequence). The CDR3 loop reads CASSLQGAYEQYF. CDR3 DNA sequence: TGTGCCAGCAGCTTGCAGGGGGCCTACGAGCAGTACTTC.

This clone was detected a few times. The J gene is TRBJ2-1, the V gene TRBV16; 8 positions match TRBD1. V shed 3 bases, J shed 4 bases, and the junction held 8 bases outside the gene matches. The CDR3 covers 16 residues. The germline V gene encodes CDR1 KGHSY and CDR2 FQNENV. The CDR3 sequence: CASSHETGVGYNEQFF. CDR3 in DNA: TGTGCCAGCAGCCACGAGACAGGGGTCGGGTACAATGAGCAGTTCTTC.

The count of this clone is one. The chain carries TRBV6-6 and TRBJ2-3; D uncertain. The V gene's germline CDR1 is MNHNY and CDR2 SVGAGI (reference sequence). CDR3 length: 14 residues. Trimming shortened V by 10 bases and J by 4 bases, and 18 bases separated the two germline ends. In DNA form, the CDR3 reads TGTGCCACCTTAAAGGAGCCCCTGGCAGATACGCAGTATTTT. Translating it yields CATLKEPLADTQYF.